Listed below are T cell receptor beta chains from one sample, sequenced in a study of blood T cell repertoires in COVID-19. Sequencing used immunoSEQ multiplex PCR; TCRdb keeps in-frame clones, though not all of them. Of around 290,000 clones detected, 80% to 90% appear once; the ten largest clones hold about 12%. Sequencing was done on a sample of peripheral blood. Source of these receptors: a woman aged 70 to 79 with COVID-19, enrolled during active disease. Both conserved end residues are part of each CDR3. The D gene is left open where the match is weak. The listing skips clone size in some rows; elsewhere it reads once, few, many or a size class.

V gene	J gene	D gene	clone size	CDR3 protein	CDR3 DNA
TRBV6-1	TRBJ1-3	-	-	CASSAMTATSGNTIYF	TGTGCCAGCAGTGCAATGACAGCGACCTCTGGAAACACCATATATTTT
TRBV7-2	TRBJ2-7	-	few	CASSLGRGSYEQYF	TGTGCCAGCAGCTTAGGGCGGGGATCCTACGAGCAGTACTTC
TRBV7-3	TRBJ2-3	TRBD1	-	CASSHLGTVGFTDTQYF	TGTGCCAGCAGCCACCTCGGGACAGTGGGCTTCACAGATACGCAGTATTTT
TRBV10-1	TRBJ2-1	TRBD2	-	CASSVVRGGGYNEQFF	TGCGCCAGCAGTGTGGTGCGGGGGGGCGGCTACAATGAGCAGTTCTTC
TRBV30	TRBJ1-1	-	-	CAWSVLGGGNTEAFF	TGTGCCTGGAGTGTACTGGGGGGAGGAAACACTGAAGCTTTCTTT
TRBV18	TRBJ2-2	-	-	CASSPLTGNTGELFF	TGTGCCAGCTCACCCCTGACAGGGAACACCGGGGAGCTGTTTTTT
TRBV5-1	TRBJ1-2	-	once	CASSFSGHQSGYTF	TGCGCCAGCAGCTTCTCGGGACATCAAAGTGGCTACACCTTC
TRBV6-1	TRBJ1-1	-	-	CASSDLGAYSHTEAFF	TGTGCCAGCAGTGATCTGGGGGCGTACTCTCACACTGAAGCTTTCTTT
TRBV5-1	TRBJ1-2	-	few	CASSLGQGDGYTF	TGCGCCAGCAGCTTGGGCCAGGGCGACGGCTACACCTTC
TRBV20-1	TRBJ1-6	TRBD1	once	CSASRDRANSPLHF	TGCAGTGCTAGTCGGGACAGGGCCAATTCACCCCTCCACTTT
TRBV4-1	TRBJ2-2	TRBD1	many	CASSPGQGAWTGELFF	TGCGCCAGCAGCCCAGGACAGGGGGCGTGGACCGGGGAGCTGTTTTTT
TRBV19	TRBJ1-6	-	-	CASSVRESPLHF	TGTGCCAGTAGTGTGAGGGAGTCACCCCTCCACTTT
TRBV2	TRBJ2-5	-	-	CASSEEGQTEETQYF	TGTGCCAGCAGTGAAGAGGGACAAACGGAAGAGACCCAGTACTTC
TRBV24-1	TRBJ2-5	-	once	CATSGSALGSQYF	TGTGCCACCAGTGGATCAGCCCTCGGGTCCCAGTACTTC
TRBV29-1	TRBJ1-5	TRBD1	-	CSAVTGDGQPQHF	TGCAGCGCTGTCACAGGGGACGGGCAGCCCCAGCATTTT
TRBV4-2	TRBJ2-7	TRBD2	-	CASSQVTAGGPEVRRQYF	TGTGCCAGCAGCCAAGTCACGGCGGGGGGCCCCGAAGTGCGTCGGCAGTACTTC
TRBV5-1	TRBJ2-7	TRBD2	-	CASSLAAGGPYEQYF	TGCGCCAGCAGCTTGGCAGCGGGGGGACCCTACGAGCAGTACTTC
TRBV10-3	TRBJ1-1	TRBD1	-	CAISVTGVDTEAFF	TGTGCCATCAGTGTAACAGGGGTTGATACTGAAGCTTTCTTT
TRBV4-1	TRBJ2-5	-	once	CASSQGEVEVETQYF	TGCGCCAGCAGCCAAGGGGAGGTAGAAGTAGAGACCCAGTACTTC
TRBV3-1/TRBV3-2	TRBJ2-7	TRBD2	-	CASSQDGAGGPQYF	TGTGCCAGCAGCCAAGATGGAGCGGGGGGGCCCCAGTACTTC
TRBV29-1	TRBJ1-1	-	once	CSVESRYTEAFF	TGCAGCGTTGAATCCCGGTACACTGAAGCTTTCTTT
TRBV29-1	TRBJ2-7	TRBD1	-	CSVTQGGPEQYF	TGCAGCGTTACACAGGGGGGCCCGGAGCAGTACTTC
TRBV9	TRBJ2-7	TRBD2	-	CASSVGLAGGYEQYF	TGTGCCAGCAGCGTAGGACTAGCGGGGGGTTACGAGCAGTACTTC
TRBV7-6	TRBJ2-5	TRBD2	-	CASSRLAGVMETQYF	TGTGCCAGCAGCCGACTAGCGGGGGTCATGGAGACCCAGTACTTC
TRBV12-3/TRBV12-4	TRBJ2-5	-	-	CASLNRETQYF	TGTGCCAGCCTAAACCGGGAGACCCAGTACTTC
TRBV19	TRBJ2-7	-	-	CASSRQGGNEQYF	TGTGCCAGTAGCCGACAGGGAGGAAACGAGCAGTACTTC
TRBV11-2	TRBJ1-1	-	-	CASSLDRGDRAFF	TGTGCCAGCAGCTTAGACAGGGGCGACCGGGCTTTCTTT
TRBV4-1	TRBJ2-2	TRBD1	-	CASSQDLNGQGKNGELFF	TGCGCCAGCAGCCAAGATTTGAATGGACAGGGGAAGAACGGGGAGCTGTTTTTT
TRBV7-9	TRBJ2-7	-	-	CASSLGGPYEQYF	TGTGCCAGCAGCTTAGGGGGCCCCTACGAGCAGTACTTC
TRBV9	TRBJ1-6	-	-	CASSVTGQNSPLHF	TGTGCCAGCAGCGTTACGGGACAAAATTCACCCCTCCACTTT
TRBV2	TRBJ2-2	-	few	CASSNTGSFTGELFF	TGTGCCAGCAGTAACACAGGGAGTTTCACCGGGGAGCTGTTTTTT
TRBV15	TRBJ1-1	TRBD1	once	CATSGSRDRVRAFF	TGTGCCACCAGCGGGTCCCGGGACAGGGTACGGGCTTTCTTT
TRBV7-2	TRBJ2-7	TRBD2	-	CASSLNGGGPYEQYF	TGTGCCAGCAGCCTAAACGGCGGGGGGCCCTACGAGCAGTACTTC
TRBV20-1	TRBJ2-2	-	few	CSASYGGNTGELFF	TGCAGTGCTAGTTACGGGGGGAACACCGGGGAGCTGTTTTTT
TRBV19	TRBJ1-1	-	-	CASSTGLLNTEAFF	TGTGCCAGTAGTACTGGGCTATTGAACACTGAAGCTTTCTTT
TRBV9	TRBJ2-5	TRBD2	-	CASSAGGGTQETQYF	TGTGCCAGCAGCGCCGGCGGGGGGACCCAAGAGACCCAGTACTTC
TRBV7-8	TRBJ2-4	-	-	CASSSTGIGDIQYF	TGTGCCAGCAGCTCGACAGGTATTGGGGACATTCAGTACTTC
TRBV15	TRBJ2-7	-	-	CATAFNTGSLSYEQYF	TGTGCCACCGCCTTTAATACAGGGTCCTTATCCTACGAGCAGTACTTC
TRBV6-5	TRBJ1-3	-	-	CASSYIPGRGNTIYF	TGTGCCAGCAGTTACATACCCGGCAGGGGCAACACCATATATTTT
TRBV24-1	TRBJ2-5	TRBD2	-	CATSSVSGGEQETQYF	TGTGCCACCAGTAGCGTTAGCGGGGGGGAACAAGAGACCCAGTACTTC
TRBV12-5	TRBJ1-6	-	-	CASGLEGNNSPLHF	TGTGCTAGTGGTTTGGAGGGGAATAATTCACCCCTCCACTTT
TRBV15	TRBJ1-1	-	-	CATSREWGGEAFF	TGTGCCACCAGCAGAGAGTGGGGCGGAGAAGCTTTCTTT